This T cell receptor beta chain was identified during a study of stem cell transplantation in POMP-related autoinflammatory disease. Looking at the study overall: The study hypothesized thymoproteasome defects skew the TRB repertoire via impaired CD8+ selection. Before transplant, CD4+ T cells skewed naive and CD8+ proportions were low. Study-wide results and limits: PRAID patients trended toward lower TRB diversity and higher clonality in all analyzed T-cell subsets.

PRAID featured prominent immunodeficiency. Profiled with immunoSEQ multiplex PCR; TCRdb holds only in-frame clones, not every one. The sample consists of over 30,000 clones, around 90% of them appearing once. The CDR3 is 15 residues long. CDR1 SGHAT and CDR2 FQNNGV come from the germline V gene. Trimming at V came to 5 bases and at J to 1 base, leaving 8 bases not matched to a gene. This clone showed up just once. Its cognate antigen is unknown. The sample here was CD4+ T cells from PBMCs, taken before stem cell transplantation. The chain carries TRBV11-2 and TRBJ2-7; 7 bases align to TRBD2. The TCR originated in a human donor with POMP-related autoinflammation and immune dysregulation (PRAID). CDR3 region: CASSPRGTFSYEQYF. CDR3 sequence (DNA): TGTGCCAGCAGCCCGCGGGGGACCTTTTCCTACGAGCAGTACTTC.